Listed here is a single T cell receptor beta chain. The data were obtained in a study of cytomegalovirus exposure and HLA in healthy donors. V was clipped by 5 bases and J by 6 bases; unmatched bases: 5. The CDR3 totals 14 residues. CDR1 and CDR2 (germline): SEHNR, FQNEAQ (reference sequence). The PCR was carried out with 60 Vbeta primers and 13 Jbeta primers. Measured with immunoSEQ multiplex PCR; TCRdb has only the in-frame clones, and not every one. Found here are roughly 95,000 clones, about three quarters of them singletons; the top ten hold roughly 5.4%. The origin of this receptor is a man aged 25-45 years in good health and CMV-seropositive. Sequenced sample: PBMCs. The V gene is TRBV7-9, the J gene TRBJ1-4, with 8 bases lining up with TRBD1. CDR3 in amino acids: CASSETGGDEKLFF. In DNA, the CDR3 is TGTGCCAGCAGCGAAACAGGGGGGGATGAAAAACTGTTTTTT. Together with reference TRBV7-9 and TRBJ1-4, the CDR3 gives the full variable domain: DTGVSQNPRHKITKRGQNVTFRCDPISEHNRLYWYRQTLGQGPEFLTYFQNEAQLEKSRLLSDRFSAERPKGSFSTLEIQRTEQGDSAMYLCASSETGGDEKLFFGSGTQLSVL.